This T cell receptor (beta chain) was identified during a study of CD4+ T cells in melanoma. Broader study findings: A reported correlation linked neoantigen-specific CD4+ T cells to CD8+, macrophage and B cell function. Neoantigen-specific CD4+ T cells in melanoma reportedly had diverse differentiation states.

TCRdb's table, derived via immunoSEQ multiplex PCR, lists solely in-frame clones and lacks some. The sample comprises some 13,000 clones, roughly 80% of which are singletons, and approximately 15% rests with the top ten. Germline-derived CDR1 and CDR2 are LNHDA and SQIVND (reference sequence). The V end lost 5 bases, the J end lost 8 bases, and 18 bases lay between the germline ends. This CDR3 comprises 15 residues. Comment on this clone: Its antigen is unidentified.

This chain joins TRBV19 and TRBJ1-4; possible D gene TRBD1, 5 bases. The sample comprised cells from a culture (not recorded whether cultured in vitro). The receptor was isolated from a human donor with melanoma. The CDR3 nucleotides are TGTGCCAGTAGTCCCGGGGACGCATCGTCCGAAAAACTGTTTTTT. Translating gives CASSPGDASSEKLFF.